The T cell receptor (beta chain) under discussion was sequenced for a study of blood T cells in healthy people across ages. Per sample, a minimum of 7 million PBMCs were isolated. Germline trimming cut 4 bases from V and 5 bases from J; bases unmatched to any gene: 5. The CDR3 is made up of 13 amino acids. Germline assignment: CDR1 SGHRS and CDR2 YFSETQ. Together with a sample-barcoded 5' primer, a J-beta primer mix was included in a second PCR lasting about 7 to 11 cycles. Every molecule of cDNA carried a tag from a template-switch adaptor with 12 random nucleotides. TCRdb re-analysed the 5' RACE reads in MiXCR, keeping a single row per CDR3 protein. The table has some 700,000 distinct CDR3 sequences, about a fifth seen once. This clonotype was counted only a few times.

Sample: blood. J is TRBJ1-1 and V is TRBV5-1; 7 bases line up with TRBD1. The sequence came from a man between 65 and 80 years old in good health. CDR3 DNA: TGCGCCAGCAGCCAGGGGGGGTGGACTGAAGCTTTCTTT. Translating gives CASSQGGWTEAFF.